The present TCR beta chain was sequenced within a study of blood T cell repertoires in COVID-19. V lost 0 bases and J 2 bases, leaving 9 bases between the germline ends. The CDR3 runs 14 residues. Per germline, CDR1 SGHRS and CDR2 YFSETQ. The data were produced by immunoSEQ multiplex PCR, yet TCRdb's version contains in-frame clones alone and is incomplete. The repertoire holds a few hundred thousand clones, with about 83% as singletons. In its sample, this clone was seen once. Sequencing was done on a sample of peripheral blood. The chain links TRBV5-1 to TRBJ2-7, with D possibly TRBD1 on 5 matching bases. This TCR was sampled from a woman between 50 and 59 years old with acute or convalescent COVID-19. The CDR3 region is CASSLGGRTYEQYF. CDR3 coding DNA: TGCGCCAGCAGCTTGGGGGGCAGAACCTACGAGCAGTACTTC.